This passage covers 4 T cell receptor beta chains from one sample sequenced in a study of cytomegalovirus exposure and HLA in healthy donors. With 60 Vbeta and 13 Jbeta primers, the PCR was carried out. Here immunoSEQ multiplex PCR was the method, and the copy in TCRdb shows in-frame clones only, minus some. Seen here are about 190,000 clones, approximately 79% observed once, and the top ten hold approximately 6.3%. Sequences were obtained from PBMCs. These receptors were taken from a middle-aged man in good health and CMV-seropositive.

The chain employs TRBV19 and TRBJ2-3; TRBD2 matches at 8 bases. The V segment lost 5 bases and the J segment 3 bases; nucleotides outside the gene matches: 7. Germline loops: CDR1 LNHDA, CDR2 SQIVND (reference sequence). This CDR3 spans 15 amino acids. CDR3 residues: CASSGRGGRTDTQYF. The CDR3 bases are TGTGCCAGTAGTGGTCGGGGGGGGCGAACAGATACGCAGTATTTT. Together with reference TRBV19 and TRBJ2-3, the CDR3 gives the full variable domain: DGGITQSPKYLFRKEGQNVTLSCEQNLNHDAMYWYRQDPGQGLRLIYYSQIVNDFQKGDIAEGYSVSREKKESFPLTVTSAQKNPTAFYLCASSGRGGRTDTQYFGPGTRLTVL.

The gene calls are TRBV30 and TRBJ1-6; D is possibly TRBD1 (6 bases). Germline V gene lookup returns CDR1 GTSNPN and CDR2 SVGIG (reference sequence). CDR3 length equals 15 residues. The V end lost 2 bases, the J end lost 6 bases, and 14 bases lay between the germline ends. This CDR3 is CAWSKTGGANSPLHF. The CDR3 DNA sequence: TGTGCCTGGAGTAAGACGGGGGGGGCTAATTCACCCCTCCACTTT.

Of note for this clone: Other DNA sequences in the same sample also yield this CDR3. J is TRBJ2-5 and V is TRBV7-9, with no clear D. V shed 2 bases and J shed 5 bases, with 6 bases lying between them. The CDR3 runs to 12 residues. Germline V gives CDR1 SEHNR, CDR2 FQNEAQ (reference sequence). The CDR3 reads CASSLIRETQYF. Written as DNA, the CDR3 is TGTGCCAGCAGCTTAATCAGGGAGACCCAGTACTTC.

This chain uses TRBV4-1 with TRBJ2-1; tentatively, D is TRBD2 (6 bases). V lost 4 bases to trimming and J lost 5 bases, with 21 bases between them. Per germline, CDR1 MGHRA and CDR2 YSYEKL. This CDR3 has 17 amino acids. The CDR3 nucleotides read TGCGCCAGCAGCCTCCTGCCTATAGCGGACCTGAACAATGAGCAGTTCTTC. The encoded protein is CASSLLPIADLNNEQFF.